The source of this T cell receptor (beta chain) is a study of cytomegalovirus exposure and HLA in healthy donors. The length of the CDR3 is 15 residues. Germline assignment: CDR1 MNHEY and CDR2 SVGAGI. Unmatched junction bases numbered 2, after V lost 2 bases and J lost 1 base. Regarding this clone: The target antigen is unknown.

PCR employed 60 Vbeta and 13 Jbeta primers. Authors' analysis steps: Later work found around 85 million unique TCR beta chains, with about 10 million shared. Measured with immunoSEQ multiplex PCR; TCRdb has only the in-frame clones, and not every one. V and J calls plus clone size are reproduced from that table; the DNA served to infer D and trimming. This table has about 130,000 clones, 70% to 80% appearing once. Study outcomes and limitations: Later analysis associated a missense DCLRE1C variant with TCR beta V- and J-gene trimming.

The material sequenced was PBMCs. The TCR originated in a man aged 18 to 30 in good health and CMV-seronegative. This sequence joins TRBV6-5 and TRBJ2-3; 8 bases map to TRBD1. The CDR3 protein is CASSYQGAGTDTQYF. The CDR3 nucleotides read TGTGCCAGCAGTTACCAGGGGGCGGGCACAGATACGCAGTATTTT.